The entry below describes one T cell receptor beta chain. This clone's antigen is unknown. No base qualities exist here, and no much larger clone lies one base off it. This specimen belongs to a study of OX40 agonist ivuxolimab in advanced cancers. Background for the entire study: The costimulatory receptor OX40 (CD134) was targeted by ivuxolimab, a fully human IgG2 agonistic monoclonal antibody. Intravenous ivuxolimab was administered to patients every 2 weeks at six dose levels: 0.01, 0.1, 0.3, 1.5, 3 and 10 mg/kg. Of the roughly 52 patients in dose escalation, about 20 had hepatocellular carcinoma, some 15 had melanoma, 9 had renal cell carcinoma and 9 had head and neck cancer. In the dose-escalation cohort, approximately 83% of patients were male, and the mean age was 60 years with a range of 23 to 79. Prior anti-PD-1, anti-PD-L1 or anti-CTLA-4 therapy was permitted, and checkpoint inhibitors had been received by approximately 39% of dose-escalation patients. Partial responses were achieved by three dose-escalation patients, of whom one had hepatocellular carcinoma and two had cutaneous melanoma. The purpose of peripheral TCRbeta sequencing was to test whether ivuxolimab changed TCR sequence diversity and led to clonal T-cell expansion. The monotherapy dose-escalation portion (N ≈ 57 patients) of the phase I ivuxolimab trial is reported in the paper. What the study reported, not specific to this receptor: Low levels of normalized T-cell clonal expansion were also seen in some nonresponding patients. Antigen specificity was not determined for the clonally expanded peripheral T cells. After ivuxolimab, CD8+ T cells had more expanded clones than CD4+ T cells on average. In the 0.1-3.0 mg/kg groups, partial responders had among the lowest normalized peripheral clonal expansion, particularly in CD8+ T cells. Clonal expansion of both CD4+ and CD8+ blood T cells was observed from baseline to week 6 at doses 0.1 to 3.0 mg/kg.

Patients with a history of autoimmune disease or receiving systemic immunosuppression were excluded from the trial. Peripheral blood for TCR sequencing was drawn from every dose cohort at baseline, at cycle 4 day 1 and at cycle 7 day 1. The samples were drawn from a first-in-human, open-label, multicenter phase I dose-escalation trial of ivuxolimab. Adults with locally advanced or metastatic melanoma, renal cell, hepatocellular, or head and neck squamous cell carcinoma were enrolled in the trial. Before TCR sequencing, CD4+ T cells and CD8+ T cells from peripheral blood were sorted into separate populations. Genomic DNA was extracted from sorted cells for sequencing of the TCRbeta CDR3 region. The immunoSEQ Assay was used to sequence the TCRbeta CDR3 regions. TCRdb took this table from immuneACCESS and kept in-frame rearrangements with V and J called. Such tables lack part of the clones; where checked against another copy, unresolved V genes explain under half of the gap, and the rest is unexplained. This sample comprises about 82,000 clones, roughly 92% of them detected only once. The ten top clones hold 0.55% to 0.65% of the sample.

Based on the germline V gene (reference sequence), the CDR1 and CDR2 sequences are LNHDA and SQIVND. The CDR3 holds 14 amino acids from the cysteine to the phenylalanine. The read is trimmed to its CDR3 DNA, 42 bases read in frame from base 1. V is reduced by 8 bases and J by 4 bases, leaving a spacing of 17 bases between them. The chain links TRBV19 with TRBJ1-1, with TRBD1 perhaps the D gene, on 6 matching bases. The sequence came from an adult with an advanced solid tumor such as melanoma, head and neck, liver or kidney cancer. This sample comprised CD4+ or CD8+ T cells sorted from blood, obtained in a trial of the OX40 agonist ivuxolimab. The CDR3 has the sequence CASGTTGSGTEAFF. The nucleotide sequence reads TGTGCCAGTGGAACAACAGGGTCGGGCACTGAAGCTTTCTTT. Where the CDR3 stops, the reference TRBV19 and TRBJ1-1 genes take over; the full variable domain is DGGITQSPKYLFRKEGQNVTLSCEQNLNHDAMYWYRQDPGQGLRLIYYSQIVNDFQKGDIAEGYSVSREKKESFPLTVTSAQKNPTAFYLCASGTTGSGTEAFFGQGTRLTVV.